The clone carrying this TCR beta chain was observed a few times. The entry originates in a study of radiotherapy plus CTLA-4 blockade in lung cancer. Sequencing used immunoSEQ multiplex PCR; TCRdb keeps in-frame clones, though not all of them. The table lists around 120,000 clones, roughly 80% of them singletons, with 4.5% to 5.5% in the top ten. The TCR originated in a human donor with non-small cell lung cancer who had a partial response to radiotherapy plus ipilimumab. Sequences were derived from peripheral blood, sampled from a patient treated with radiotherapy plus ipilimumab.

The CDR3 bases are TGTGCCAGCTCACCAACCCCTACGGGAGGTGAGCAGTTCTTC. Residues: CASSPTPTGGEQFF. The gene calls are TRBV18 and TRBJ2-1; 7 bases align to TRBD2. CDR3 length equals 14 residues. Germline V gives CDR1 KGHSH, CDR2 LQKENI. Trimming at V came to 2 bases and at J to 9 bases, leaving 7 bases not matched to a gene.